Listed below are T cell receptor beta chains from one sample, sequenced in a study of T cell responses to AZD1222 COVID-19 vaccine. Libraries were prepared by immunoSEQ multiplex PCR; TCRdb keeps only in-frame clonotypes and omits some of them. The data contain about 30,000 clones, around nine tenths of them singletons. The specimen comprised peripheral blood, sampled on day 0 of AZD1222 vaccination. The receptors come from an adult in good health. Each CDR3 is given with its conserved first and last residue. The D gene is left open where the match is weak. Some rows mark clone size as missing; the rest say once, few, many or name a class of expanded clone.

D gene	V gene	clone size	J gene	CDR3 protein	CDR3 DNA
NA	TRBV10-1	NA	TRBJ2-3	CASSDLPQGTTDTQYF	TGCGCCAGCAGTGATCTACCCCAGGGAACCACAGATACGCAGTATTTT
NA	TRBV6-5	NA	TRBJ1-2	CASGRIGYGYTF	TGTGCCAGCGGGAGGATAGGCTATGGCTACACCTTC
TRBD2	TRBV4-1	NA	TRBJ2-3	CASSQDIRLAGSTDTQYF	TGCGCCAGCAGCCAAGATATTAGACTAGCGGGATCCACAGATACGCAGTATTTT
NA	TRBV28	NA	TRBJ1-5	CASSLADRNQPQHF	TGTGCCAGCAGTTTAGCCGACCGCAATCAGCCCCAGCATTTT
TRBD2	TRBV28	NA	TRBJ2-3	CASSPHGLAVARDTQYF	TGTGCCAGCAGTCCGCACGGACTAGCGGTCGCTAGGGATACGCAGTATTTT
NA	TRBV10-3	NA	TRBJ2-7	CAISGQGRPNEQYF	TGTGCCATCAGTGGTCAGGGTCGTCCTAACGAGCAGTACTTC
TRBD1	TRBV11-2	once	TRBJ1-2	CASSLDLGRGYGYTF	TGTGCCAGCAGCTTAGATCTCGGCAGGGGGTATGGCTACACCTTC
NA	TRBV27	NA	TRBJ2-7	CASSFYGGAYEQYF	TGTGCCAGCAGTTTTTACGGGGGCGCCTACGAGCAGTACTTC
TRBD2	TRBV10-3	NA	TRBJ2-7	CASRGTSGDEQYF	TGTGCCTCCAGGGGGACTAGCGGAGACGAGCAGTACTTC
TRBD2	TRBV5-1	once	TRBJ2-3	CASSSGTSGSTDTQYF	TGCGCCAGCAGCTCCGGGACTAGCGGGAGCACAGATACGCAGTATTTT
TRBD2	TRBV7-2	NA	TRBJ2-1	CASSLADTSGSSYNEQFF	TGTGCCAGCAGCTTAGCGGACACTAGCGGGAGCTCCTACAATGAGCAGTTCTTC
NA	TRBV18	NA	TRBJ2-7	CASSPPRHSYEQYF	TGTGCCAGCTCACCACCACGCCATTCCTACGAGCAGTACTTC
NA	TRBV2	NA	TRBJ1-2	CASSEYDGGNNYGYTF	TGTGCCAGCAGTGAATATGATGGCGGAAATAACTATGGCTACACCTTC